This TCR beta chain stems from a study of blood T cell repertoires in COVID-19. This CDR3 has 16 amino acids. Germline-derived CDR1 and CDR2 are ENHRY and SYGVKD. J gave up 0 bases and V 3 bases, and 5 bases lay outside the gene matches. Some clones are missing from TCRdb's copy, which holds only in-frame ones; the method was immunoSEQ multiplex PCR. Of more than 90,000 clones in the sample, 92% are singletons; the top ten hold more than 5%. Sequencing was done on a sample of peripheral blood. The TCR originated in a man aged 45-65 years with active COVID-19. V is TRBV10-3 and J is TRBJ2-3, with TRBD2 matching 8 bases. CDR3 nucleotides: TGTGCCATCAGTGACCAGCGGGAGTCTAGCACAGATACGCAGTATTTT. It specifies CAISDQRESSTDTQYF.